Here is one T cell receptor (beta chain) with its context. These data originate in a study of blood T cell repertoires in COVID-19. Study in general: The origin of the acute and convalescent COVID-19 samples was the United States, Italy and Spain.

Produced via immunoSEQ multiplex PCR; TCRdb's table is partial and in-frame only. The data contain 200,000 to 250,000 clones, approximately 90% of them singletons. CDR3 length: 12 amino acids. Trimming removed 8 bases from V and 0 bases from J, with 2 bases in between. Germline CDR1 SGHTA, CDR2 FQGTGA. Material: peripheral blood. The V call is TRBV7-3, the J call TRBJ2-6; D is uncertain. The receptor comes from a man in his fifties or sixties with COVID-19, enrolled during active disease. In nucleotides, the CDR3 is TGTGCCAGCCGCTCTGGGGCCAACGTCCTGACTTTC. Protein: CASRSGANVLTF.